The T cell receptor beta chain described here comes from a study of CD4 T cells in relation to SARS-CoV-2 and coronaviruses. Broader study findings: Crossreactivity was assessed only for spike protein, not other viral proteins. About 65% of donors had memory CD4+ clonotypes crossrecognizing SARS-CoV-2 and common cold coronavirus spike.

The unexposed donors gave CD4+ T cells in about 2011-2019, prior to COVID-19. Cryopreserved PBMCs were CD4-enriched, then split into naive and memory cells. V lost 4 bases, J lost 7 bases, and 20 bases lay in between. The CDR3 is made up of 15 amino acids. CDR1 SGHVS and CDR2 FQNEAQ come from the germline V gene. This clone was recorded only once. The antigen remains unidentified. TCRdb's table, derived via immunoSEQ multiplex PCR, lists solely in-frame clones and lacks some. The sample consists of about 59,000 clones, about nine tenths of them appearing once. The chain has TRBV7-8 and TRBJ2-7; D not resolved. The sequence derives from a human donor in good health. The material sequenced was memory CD4+ T cells from PBMCs. CDR3 in DNA: TGTGCCAGCAGCTCTCCTTTGGTACCTCATCGGGAGCAGTACTTC. The encoded protein is CASSSPLVPHREQYF.